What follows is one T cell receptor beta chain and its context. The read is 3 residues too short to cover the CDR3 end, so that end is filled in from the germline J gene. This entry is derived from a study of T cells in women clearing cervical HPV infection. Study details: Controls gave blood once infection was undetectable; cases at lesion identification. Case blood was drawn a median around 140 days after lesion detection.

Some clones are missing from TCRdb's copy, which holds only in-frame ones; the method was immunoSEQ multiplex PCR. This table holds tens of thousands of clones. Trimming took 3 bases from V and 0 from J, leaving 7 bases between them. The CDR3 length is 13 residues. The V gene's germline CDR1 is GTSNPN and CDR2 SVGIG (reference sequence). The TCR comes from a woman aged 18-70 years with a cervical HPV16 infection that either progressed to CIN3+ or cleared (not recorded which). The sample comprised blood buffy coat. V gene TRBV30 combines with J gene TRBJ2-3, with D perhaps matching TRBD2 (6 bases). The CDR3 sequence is CAWRDYSTDTQYF. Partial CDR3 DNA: TGTGCCTGGAGGGACTATAGCACAGATACG.